These 16 T cell receptor beta chains came from one sample sequenced in a study of OX40 agonist ivuxolimab in advanced cancers. The method was immunoSEQ multiplex PCR; TCRdb's version includes in-frame clones alone and lacks a portion of them. The table has 80,000 or so clones, roughly 87% seen once; the top ten hold 1.5% to 2%. Here the sequenced sample was CD4+ or CD8+ T cells sorted from blood, taken in a trial of the OX40 agonist ivuxolimab. The receptors were gathered from an adult with an advanced solid tumor such as melanoma, head and neck, liver or kidney cancer.

J is TRBJ1-1 and V is TRBV5-8; D ambiguous. The CDR3 totals 13 residues. Trimming shortened V by 1 base and J by 5 bases, and 9 bases separated the two germline ends. CDR1 is SGHTS, CDR2 YDEGEE, per germline. The CDR3 nucleotides read TGTGCCAGCAGCTTGAACTATGGAACTGAAGCTTTCTTT. Translating it yields CASSLNYGTEAFF.

This chain uses TRBV5-4 with TRBJ2-7; 9 positions agree with TRBD2. The CDR3 contains 14 residues. Germline V gene data show CDR1 as SGHNT and CDR2 as YYREEE (reference sequence). V lost 10 bases, J lost 2 bases, and 10 bases stayed unmatched. In DNA, the CDR3 is TGTGCCGGCAAACAGGCGGGAGGGCCCTACGAGCAGTACTTC. Its protein is CAGKQAGGPYEQYF.

The rearrangement uses TRBV7-3 and TRBJ2-3; 8 bases align to TRBD1. Germline V gene sequence: CDR1 SGHTA, CDR2 FQGTGA. V lost 5 bases to trimming and J lost 2 bases; unmatched junction nucleotides: 6. The CDR3 loop spans 15 amino acids. CDR3 sequence: CASSRGQDITDTQYF. CDR3 DNA: TGTGCCAGCAGCCGGGGACAGGATATCACAGATACGCAGTATTTT.

The chain is built from TRBV2 and TRBJ2-5, with 10 bases lining up with TRBD2. After removal of 8 bases from V and 3 bases from J, the junction contained 6 bases not matched to a gene. CDR1 and CDR2 (germline): SNHLY, FYNNEI. The CDR3 sequence is 14 residues long. In nucleotides, the CDR3 is TGTGCCAGCTCAGAAGGACTAGCGGAAGAGACCCAGTACTTC. Protein product: CASSEGLAEETQYF.

The CDR3 DNA reads TGTGCCAGCAGCTTAAGGAGAGCGGAAACCGGGGAGCTGTTTTTT. Its protein is CASSLRRAETGELFF. The V and J genes are TRBV7-2 and TRBJ2-2; weak D call: TRBD2 (5 bases). The CDR3 runs 15 residues. Between the trimmed V and J ends, which lost 2 bases and 5 bases, there was a span of 12 bases. Germline CDR1 and CDR2: SGHTA and FQGNSA.

The chain is built from TRBV5-1 and TRBJ2-2; the D is unclear. Trimming took 0 bases from V and 4 from J, leaving 10 bases between them. Germline CDR1 SGHRS, CDR2 YFSETQ. CDR3 length: 15 amino acids. The CDR3 region has the DNA TGCGCCAGCAGCTTGGCCATTGGCAGCACCGGGGAGCTGTTTTTT. This translates into CASSLAIGSTGELFF.

The chain combines TRBV10-3 with TRBJ1-1; D possibly corresponds to TRBD1 (6 bases). CDR3 length: 14 residues. Germline CDR1 reads ENHRY; CDR2 reads SYGVKD. Trimming removed 5 bases from V and 3 bases from J, with 13 bases in between. CDR3 sequence reads: CAISLGGGDTEAFF. The CDR3 DNA reads as TGTGCCATCAGTCTGGGAGGGGGGGACACTGAAGCTTTCTTT.

The chain combines TRBV5-1 with TRBJ2-2; TRBD2 is a possible D gene (5 bases). Germline CDR1 is SGHRS and CDR2 is YFSETQ. CDR3 length: 16 amino acids. V gave up 0 bases and J gave up 4 bases, with 13 bases separating them. CDR3: CASSLGETSGTGELFF. The CDR3 bases are TGCGCCAGCAGCTTGGGGGAGACCTCGGGCACCGGGGAGCTGTTTTTT.

The CDR3 coding sequence is TGTGCCAGCAGCTTGGACAGGGGCTACGAGCAGTACTTC. It yields the protein CASSLDRGYEQYF. The chain is built from TRBV11-2 and TRBJ2-7; 9 nucleotides line up with TRBD1. The CDR3 has 13 amino acids. Germline V CDR1 and CDR2: SGHAT, FQNNGV. The V and J ends lost 3 bases and 3 bases, in that order; junction bases with no gene match: 0.

The chain has TRBV18 and TRBJ2-5; 9 nucleotides align to TRBD2. V was pared by 4 bases and J by 5 bases, with 8 bases of the junction left unmatched. The germline gives CDR1 KGHSH, CDR2 LQKENI. This CDR3 is 15 amino acids long. Written as DNA, the CDR3 is TGTGCCAGCTCACAGCGGGAGGCCGGGAGCGAGACCCAGTACTTC. Translating it yields CASSQREAGSETQYF.

The V call is TRBV5-1, the J call TRBJ1-1, with D perhaps TRBD1 (6 bases). The V gene's germline CDR1 is SGHRS and CDR2 YFSETQ. The CDR3 consists of 16 residues. V was trimmed by 4 bases and J by 3 bases, leaving 19 bases between them. CDR3 protein: CASSTDRMGGHTEAFF. The CDR3 coding sequence is TGCGCCAGCAGCACAGACAGGATGGGTGGGCACACTGAAGCTTTCTTT.

DNA of the CDR3: TGTGCCAGCAGTCGCGGCGCCCAAGAGACCCAGTACTTC. This encodes CASSRGAQETQYF. This sequence joins TRBV28 and TRBJ2-5; D not certain. The germline V and J ends were trimmed by 5 bases and 1 base, with 8 bases remaining between them. This CDR3 has 13 residues. CDR1 and CDR2 (germline): MDHEN, SYDVKM. Filled out from reference TRBV28 and TRBJ2-5, the complete variable domain reads DVKVTQSSRYLVKRTGEKVFLECVQDMDHENMFWYRQDPGLGLRLIYFSYDVKMKEKGDIPEGYSVSREKKERFSLILESASTNQTSMYLCASSRGAQETQYFGPGTRLLVL.

The chain has TRBV6-1 and TRBJ1-5; 7 bases agree with TRBD1. Trimming removed 7 bases from V and 6 bases from J; junction bases left unmatched: 12. CDR1 MNHNS and CDR2 SASEGT come from the germline V gene. CDR3 length: 15 residues. The CDR3 loop is CASTVDRAGGQPQHF. The CDR3 DNA follows: TGTGCCAGCACCGTTGACAGGGCGGGGGGTCAGCCCCAGCATTTT.

The V call is TRBV2, the J call TRBJ2-3; no clear D. CDR1 is SNHLY, CDR2 FYNNEI, per germline. Between the trimmed V and J ends, which lost 5 bases and 7 bases, there was a span of 7 bases. This CDR3 has 11 residues. This chain's CDR3 is CASSPTNTQYF. CDR3 sequence (DNA): TGTGCCAGCAGTCCGACAAATACGCAGTATTTT.

The chain recombines TRBV28 with TRBJ2-6; D is undetermined. CDR3 length: 14 amino acids. Deletions cut 5 bases from V and 1 base from J, with 6 bases between. From germline, CDR1 is MDHEN and CDR2 SYDVKM. The DNA for the CDR3 is TGTGCCAGCAGTGTTTATTCTGGGGCCAACGTCCTGACTTTC. This sequence encodes CASSVYSGANVLTF.

This clone is a singleton in its sample. The chain has TRBV5-5 and TRBJ1-6, with D possibly TRBD1 on 5 matching bases. V dropped 3 bases and J dropped 8 bases, with 15 bases sitting between them. The CDR3 is made up of 15 amino acids. CDR1 is SGHKS, CDR2 YYEKEE, per germline (reference sequence). CDR3: CASSSGTEAYSPLHF. CDR3 DNA sequence: TGTGCCAGCAGCTCAGGGACCGAAGCCTATTCACCCCTCCACTTT.